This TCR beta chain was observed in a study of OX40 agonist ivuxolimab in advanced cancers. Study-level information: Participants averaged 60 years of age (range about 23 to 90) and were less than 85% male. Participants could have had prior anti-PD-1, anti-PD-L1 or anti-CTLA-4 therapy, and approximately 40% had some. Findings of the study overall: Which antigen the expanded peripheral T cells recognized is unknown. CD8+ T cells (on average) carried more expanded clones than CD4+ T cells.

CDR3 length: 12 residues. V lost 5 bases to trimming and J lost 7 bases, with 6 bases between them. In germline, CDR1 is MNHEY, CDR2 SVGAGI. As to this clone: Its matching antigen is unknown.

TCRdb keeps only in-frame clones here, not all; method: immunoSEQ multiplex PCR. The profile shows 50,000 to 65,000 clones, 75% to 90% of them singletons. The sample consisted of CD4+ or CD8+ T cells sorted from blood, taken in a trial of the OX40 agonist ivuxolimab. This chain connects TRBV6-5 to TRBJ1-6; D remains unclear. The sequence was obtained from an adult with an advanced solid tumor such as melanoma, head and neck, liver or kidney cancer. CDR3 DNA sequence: TGTGCCAGCAGTAATGCAAATTCACCCCTCCACTTT. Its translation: CASSNANSPLHF.